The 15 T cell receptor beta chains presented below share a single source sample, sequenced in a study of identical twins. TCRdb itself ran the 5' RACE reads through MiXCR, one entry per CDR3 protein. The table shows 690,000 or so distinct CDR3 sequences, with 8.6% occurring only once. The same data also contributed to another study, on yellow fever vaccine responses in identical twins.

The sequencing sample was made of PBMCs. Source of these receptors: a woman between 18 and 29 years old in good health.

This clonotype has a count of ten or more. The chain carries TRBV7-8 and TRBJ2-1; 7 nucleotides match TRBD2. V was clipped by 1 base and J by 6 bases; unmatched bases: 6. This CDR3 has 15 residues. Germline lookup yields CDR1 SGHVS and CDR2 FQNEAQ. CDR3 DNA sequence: TGTGCCAGCAGCTTAGTCCGAGCGGGACCCAATGAGCAGTTCTTC. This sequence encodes CASSLVRAGPNEQFF.

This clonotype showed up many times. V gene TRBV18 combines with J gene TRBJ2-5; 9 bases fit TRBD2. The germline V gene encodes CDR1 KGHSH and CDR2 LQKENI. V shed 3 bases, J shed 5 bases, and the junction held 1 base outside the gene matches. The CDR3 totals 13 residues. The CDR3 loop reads CASSPGLAETQYF. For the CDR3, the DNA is TGTGCCAGCTCACCCGGACTAGCGGAGACCCAGTACTTC.

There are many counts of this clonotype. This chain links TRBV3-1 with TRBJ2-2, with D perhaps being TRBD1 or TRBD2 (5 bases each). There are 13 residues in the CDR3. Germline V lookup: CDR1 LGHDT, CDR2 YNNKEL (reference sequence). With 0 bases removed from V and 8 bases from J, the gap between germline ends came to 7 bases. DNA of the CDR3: TGTGCCAGCAGCCAAGATTGGGGGGGGGAGCTGTTTTTT. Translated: CASSQDWGGELFF.

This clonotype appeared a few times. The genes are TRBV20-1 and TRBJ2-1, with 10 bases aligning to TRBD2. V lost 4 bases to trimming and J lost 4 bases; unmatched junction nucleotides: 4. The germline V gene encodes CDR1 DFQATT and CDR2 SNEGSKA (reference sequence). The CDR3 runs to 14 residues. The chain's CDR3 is CSANPSGRYNEQFF. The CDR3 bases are TGCAGTGCTAACCCTAGCGGGAGATACAATGAGCAGTTCTTC.

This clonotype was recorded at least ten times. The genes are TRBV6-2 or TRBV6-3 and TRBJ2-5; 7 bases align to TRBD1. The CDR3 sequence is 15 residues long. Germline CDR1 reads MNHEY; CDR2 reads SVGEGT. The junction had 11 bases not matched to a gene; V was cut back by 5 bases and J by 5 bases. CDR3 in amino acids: CASSLTGTARETQYF. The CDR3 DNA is TGTGCCAGCAGTCTCACAGGGACAGCTCGGGAGACCCAGTACTTC.

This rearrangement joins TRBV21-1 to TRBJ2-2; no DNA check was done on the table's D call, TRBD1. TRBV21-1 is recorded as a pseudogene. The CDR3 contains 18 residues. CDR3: CASSKRIGGPQDTGELFF. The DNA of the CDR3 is TGTGCCAGCAGCAAAAGAATCGGGGGACCGCAGGACACCGGGGAGCTGTTTTTT.

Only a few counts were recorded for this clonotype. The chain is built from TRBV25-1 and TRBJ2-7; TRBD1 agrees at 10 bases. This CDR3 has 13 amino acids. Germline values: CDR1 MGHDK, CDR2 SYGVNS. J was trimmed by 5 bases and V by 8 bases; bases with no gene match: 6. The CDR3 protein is CASGDRGRDEQYF. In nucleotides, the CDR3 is TGTGCCAGCGGGGACAGGGGACGAGACGAGCAGTACTTC.

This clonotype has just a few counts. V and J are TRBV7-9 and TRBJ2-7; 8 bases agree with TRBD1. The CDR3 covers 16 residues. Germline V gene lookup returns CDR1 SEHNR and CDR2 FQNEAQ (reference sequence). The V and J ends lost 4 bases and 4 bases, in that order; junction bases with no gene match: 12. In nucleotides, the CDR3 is TGTGCCAGCAGCTCAGCGTACCGGGACAGGCCTTACGAGCAGTACTTC. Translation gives CASSSAYRDRPYEQYF.

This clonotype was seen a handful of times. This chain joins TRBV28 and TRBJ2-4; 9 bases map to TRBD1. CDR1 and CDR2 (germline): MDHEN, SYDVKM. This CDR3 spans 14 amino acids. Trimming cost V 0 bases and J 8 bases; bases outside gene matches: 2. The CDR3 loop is CASSLWGQGHIQYF. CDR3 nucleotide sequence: TGTGCCAGCAGTTTATGGGGACAGGGCCACATTCAGTACTTC. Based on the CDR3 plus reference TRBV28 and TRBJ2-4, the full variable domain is DVKVTQSSRYLVKRTGEKVFLECVQDMDHENMFWYRQDPGLGLRLIYFSYDVKMKEKGDIPEGYSVSREKKERFSLILESASTNQTSMYLCASSLWGQGHIQYFGAGTRLSVL.

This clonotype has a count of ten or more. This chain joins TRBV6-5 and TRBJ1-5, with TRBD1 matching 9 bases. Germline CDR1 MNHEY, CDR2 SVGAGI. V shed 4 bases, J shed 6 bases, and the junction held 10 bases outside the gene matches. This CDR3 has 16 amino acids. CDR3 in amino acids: CASSSLNRGLGQPQHF. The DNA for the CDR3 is TGTGCCAGCAGTTCGCTCAACAGGGGGCTAGGTCAGCCCCAGCATTTT.

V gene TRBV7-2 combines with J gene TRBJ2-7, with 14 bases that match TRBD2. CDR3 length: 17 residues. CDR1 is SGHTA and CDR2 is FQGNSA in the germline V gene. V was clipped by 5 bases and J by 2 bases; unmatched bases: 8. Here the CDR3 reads CASSPGLAGGQPYEQYF. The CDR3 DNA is TGTGCCAGCAGCCCCGGACTAGCGGGGGGCCAGCCCTACGAGCAGTACTTC.

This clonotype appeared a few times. The CDR3 is CSARVAGGSYEQYF. Here the CDR3 DNA reads TGCAGTGCTAGGGTGGCGGGAGGCTCCTACGAGCAGTACTTC. The chain carries TRBV20-1 and TRBJ2-7; TRBD2 aligns across 8 bases. Germline-derived CDR1 and CDR2 are DFQATT and SNEGSKA (reference sequence). V was clipped by 3 bases and J by 0 bases; unmatched bases: 4. The length of the CDR3 is 14 residues.

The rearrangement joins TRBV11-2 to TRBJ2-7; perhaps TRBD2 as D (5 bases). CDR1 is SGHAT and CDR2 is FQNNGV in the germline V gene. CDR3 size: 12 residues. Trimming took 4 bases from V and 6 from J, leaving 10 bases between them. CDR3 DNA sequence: TGTGCCAGCAGCTCCGGGGAACGCGAGCAGTACTTC. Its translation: CASSSGEREQYF.

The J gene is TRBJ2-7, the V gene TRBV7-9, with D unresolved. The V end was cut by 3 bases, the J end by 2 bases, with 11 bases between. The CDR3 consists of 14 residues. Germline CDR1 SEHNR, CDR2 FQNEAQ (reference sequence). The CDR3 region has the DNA TGTGCCAGCAGCTTCCCCACTACCCCCTACGAGCAGTACTTC. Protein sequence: CASSFPTTPYEQYF.

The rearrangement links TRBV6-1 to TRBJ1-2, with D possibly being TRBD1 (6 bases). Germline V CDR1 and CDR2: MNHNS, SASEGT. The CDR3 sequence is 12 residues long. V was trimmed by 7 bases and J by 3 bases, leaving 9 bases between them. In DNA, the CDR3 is TGTGCCAGCACCGAGGGGGACTATGGCTACACCTTC. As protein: CASTEGDYGYTF.